The source of this TCR beta chain is a study of CD8 T cells in Susac syndrome. The CDR3 is 13 residues long. From germline, CDR1 is WSHSY and CDR2 SAAADI. With 4 bases removed from V and 3 bases from J, the gap between germline ends came to 8 bases. Study findings and constraints: A relatively small number of individuals underwent TCR sequencing and HLA analysis. Expansion of clones was not seen in the CD4+ T cell repertoires of Susac syndrome.

It was negative isolation that provided the CD8+ and CD4+ T cells, whereas TEMRA cells were enriched by FACS. A word on this clonotype: Its specificity is unknown.

RNA, at about 0.5 to 1 ug, was reverse transcribed with random hexamers. Coverage of TCR beta CDR3 amplification by immunoSEQ multiplex PCR extended to 54 Vbeta and 13 Jbeta. TCRdb re-derived calls from the immunoSEQ multiplex PCR reads in MiXCR, one entry per CDR3 protein. The sample records 77,000 or so distinct CDR3 sequences, around 93% being singletons. This rearrangement joins TRBV10-2 to TRBJ2-3; D perhaps matches TRBD2 (6 bases). The material sequenced was CD4+ T cells from PBMCs. The sequence was collected from a human donor with Susac syndrome. The DNA for the CDR3 is TGCGCCAGCAGTGTTAGCGGAACAGATACGCAGTATTTT. As protein: CASSVSGTDTQYF.